Reported below is one TCR beta chain. As yet, its antigen is unknown. Other nucleotide sequences in the sample specify the same CDR3. In each case, RNA was isolated and then reverse transcribed into cDNA as the sequencing template. The method was immunoSEQ multiplex PCR; TCRdb's version includes in-frame clones alone and lacks a portion of them. This table holds around 100,000 clones, over 75% found once. Treatment given: oral pan-JAK inhibitor, 5-10 mg twice daily. Germline lookup yields CDR1 SGHNT and CDR2 YENEEA. The CDR3 has 12 amino acids. V was cut by 1 base and J by 6 bases, with 5 bases left in between. The source of the sample is a study of CD8+ T cells in alopecia areata. Across the whole study: Each of the treated patients was given oral tofacitinib, 5 to 10 mg twice daily, for moderate-to-severe alopecia areata. Findings of the study overall: Sequence data from scalp samples additionally include resident alphabeta T cells of normal skin. Uncertainty remains about how baseline CD8+ expansion links to response, with one nonresponder.

This clonotype was obtained from a human donor with alopecia areata. This chain joins TRBV11-3 and TRBJ2-3; D unresolved. The source was CD8+ T cells sorted from blood, collected at approximately week 31, from a patient treated with tofacitinib. CDR3 in amino acids: CASSLGPDTQYF. CDR3 bases: TGTGCCAGCAGCTTAGGGCCGGATACGCAGTATTTT.